The entry below gives a single T cell receptor beta chain sequence along with its context. No antigen is known for it. The sample is drawn from a study of shared clonotypes between healthy human individuals. Positive CCR7 selection of CD45RO-negative cells yielded the naive CD8 cells, and terminally differentiated effector memory CD45RA+ cells were excluded. Here immunoSEQ multiplex PCR was the method, and the copy in TCRdb shows in-frame clones only, minus some. The sample shows about 2 million clones, roughly 95% of them seen only once. Germline V gene data show CDR1 as MNHNS and CDR2 as SASEGT. CDR3 length: 14 amino acids. V lost 1 base, J lost 3 bases, and 10 bases lay in between. Regarding the study as a whole: Generally, naive subsets came out with larger estimated richness than memory subsets.

The V call is TRBV6-1, the J call TRBJ2-7; D uncertain. Specimen: naive CD8+ T cells sorted from blood. This TCR was recovered from a man younger than 35 in good health. CDR3 region: CASSEGVVGYEQYF. DNA for the CDR3: TGTGCCAGCAGTGAAGGGGTTGTGGGCTACGAGCAGTACTTC.